One and the same sample provided the 6 T cell receptor beta chains below, sequenced in a study of stem cell transplantation in POMP-related autoinflammatory disease. Libraries were prepared by immunoSEQ multiplex PCR; TCRdb keeps only in-frame clonotypes and omits some of them. The repertoire holds 68,000 or so clones, approximately 90% seen once, with 0.6% to 0.8% in the top ten. Sequencing was performed on CD4+ T cells from PBMCs, taken after stem cell transplantation. All receptors come from a human patient with POMP-related autoinflammation and immune dysregulation (PRAID). A share of the T cells may be of graft donor origin.

This chain uses TRBV6-1 with TRBJ1-6; 7 bases fit TRBD1. Trimming at V came to 3 bases and at J to 7 bases, leaving 9 bases not matched to a gene. CDR1 is MNHNS and CDR2 is SASEGT in the germline V gene. The CDR3 has 16 amino acids. The DNA for the CDR3 is TGTGCCAGCAGTGACCGACAGGGTTCGACGAATTCACCCCTCCACTTT. Its translation is CASSDRQGSTNSPLHF.

The rearrangement joins TRBV5-4 to TRBJ1-4, with D possibly matching TRBD1 (6 bases). The CDR3 is 16 residues long. Between the trimmed V and J ends, which lost 0 bases and 4 bases, there was a span of 13 bases. From germline, CDR1 is SGHNT and CDR2 YYREEE (reference sequence). The CDR3 DNA sequence: TGTGCCAGCAGCTTGGGGACAGTTAGTAGTAATGAAAAACTGTTTTTT. Encoded protein: CASSLGTVSSNEKLFF.

The chain is built from TRBV18 and TRBJ1-5; no definite D call. The ends were cut back, 2 bases at V and 7 bases at J, with 12 bases in the middle. The germline V gene encodes CDR1 KGHSH and CDR2 LQKENI. The CDR3 loop spans 14 amino acids. The CDR3: CASSPSGLWQPQHF. CDR3 nucleotides: TGTGCCAGCTCACCAAGTGGGCTTTGGCAGCCCCAGCATTTT.

The CDR3 spells CASSCPGQGTGNEKLFF. CDR3 nucleotides: TGCGCCAGCAGCTGTCCGGGACAGGGCACAGGTAATGAAAAACTGTTTTTT. The V call is TRBV5-1, the J call TRBJ1-4, with 9 bases matching TRBD1. Germline V gene data show CDR1 as SGHRS and CDR2 as YFSETQ. Trimming took 3 bases from V and 4 from J; bases not matched to a gene: 10. This CDR3 spans 17 amino acids.

In this sample, this clone turned up once. This sequence joins TRBV18 and TRBJ2-7; D assignment may be TRBD1 or TRBD2 (5 bases each). The V and J ends lost 3 bases and 7 bases respectively, with 25 bases between them. The CDR3 extends over 17 amino acids. Germline CDR1 KGHSH, CDR2 LQKENI. The CDR3 bases are TGTGCCAGCTCACCTCGACGTCTTGACAGCGGACTGGGGGAGCAGTACTTC. This sequence encodes CASSPRRLDSGLGEQYF.

CDR3 nucleotides: TGCGCCAGCAGTGACGGACTAGCGGACAATGAGCAGTTCTTC. This gives the protein CASSDGLADNEQFF. The chain combines TRBV10-2 with TRBJ2-1; 10 nucleotides match TRBD2. Germline lookup yields CDR1 WSHSY and CDR2 SAAADI. The CDR3 runs to 14 residues. V lost 3 bases to trimming and J lost 5 bases; unmatched junction nucleotides: 1.